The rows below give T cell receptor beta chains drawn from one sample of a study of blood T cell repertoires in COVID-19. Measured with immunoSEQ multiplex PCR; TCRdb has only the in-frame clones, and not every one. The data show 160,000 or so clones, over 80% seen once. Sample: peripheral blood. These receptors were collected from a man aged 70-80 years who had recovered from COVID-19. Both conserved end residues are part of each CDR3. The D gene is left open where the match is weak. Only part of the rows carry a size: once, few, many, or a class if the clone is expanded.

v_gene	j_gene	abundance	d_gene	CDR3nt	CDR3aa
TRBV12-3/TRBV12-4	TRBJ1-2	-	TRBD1	TGTGCCAGCAGTGGGACAGAACATTATGGCTACACCTTC	CASSGTEHYGYTF
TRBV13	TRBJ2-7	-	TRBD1	TGTGCCAGCGGGACAGGGTCCTACGAGCAGTACTTC	CASGTGSYEQYF
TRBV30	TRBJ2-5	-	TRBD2	TGTGCCTGGAGAACTAGCGGGTCTGTTTCGACCCAGTACTTC	CAWRTSGSVSTQYF
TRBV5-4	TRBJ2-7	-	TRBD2	TGTGCCAGCAGCTTGTGGCTAGCGGGTCTCGAGCAGTACTTC	CASSLWLAGLEQYF
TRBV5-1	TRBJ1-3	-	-	TGCGCCAGCAGCTCAGGACAATTATATTCTGGAAACACCATATATTTT	CASSSGQLYSGNTIYF
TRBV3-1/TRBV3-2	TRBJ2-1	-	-	TGTGCCAGCAGCCAAGGGTCTAGAAAGAATGAGCAGTTCTTC	CASSQGSRKNEQFF
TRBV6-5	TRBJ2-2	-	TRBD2	TGTGCCAGCAGATCCGGGACTAGCTCGTCCGGGGAGCTGTTTTTT	CASRSGTSSSGELFF
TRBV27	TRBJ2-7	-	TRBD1	TGTGCCAGCAGTTTTGGGACAGGGCATTCCGTCTACGAGCAGTACTTC	CASSFGTGHSVYEQYF
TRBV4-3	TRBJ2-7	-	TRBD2	TGCGCCAGCAGCCAAGATGCTAGCGGGAACCCTTACGAGCAGTACTTC	CASSQDASGNPYEQYF
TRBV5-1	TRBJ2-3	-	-	TGCGCCAGCAGCACCCGGGGGAGGTCGCGTTCTAGCACAGATACGCAGTATTTT	CASSTRGRSRSSTDTQYF
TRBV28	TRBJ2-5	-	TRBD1	TGTGCCAGTAGAATGGGACAGGAAGAGACCCAGTACTTC	CASRMGQEETQYF
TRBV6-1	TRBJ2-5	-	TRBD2	TGTGCCAGCAGTGAACAGGCGGGACTAGCGGACCAAGAGACCCAGTACTTC	CASSEQAGLADQETQYF
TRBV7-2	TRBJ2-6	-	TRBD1	TGTGCCAGCAGCTTAGGGACAGGGGGCACTTCTGGGGCCAACGTCCTGACTTTC	CASSLGTGGTSGANVLTF
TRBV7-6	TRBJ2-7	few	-	TGTGCCAGCAGCCAGCAGGGGCAGGGGCCCTACGAGCAGTACTTC	CASSQQGQGPYEQYF
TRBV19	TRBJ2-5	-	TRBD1	TGTGCCAGTAGTATAGCTTCCAGGGGGATAGAGACCCAGTACTTC	CASSIASRGIETQYF
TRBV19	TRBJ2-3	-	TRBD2	TGTGCCAGTAGTTACCCTAGCGGGAGCACAGATACGCAGTATTTT	CASSYPSGSTDTQYF
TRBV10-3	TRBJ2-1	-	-	TGTGCCATCAGGTTCCGGGAAGACAATGAGCAGTTCTTC	CAIRFREDNEQFF
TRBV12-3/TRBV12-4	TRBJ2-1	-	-	TGTGCCAGCAGTTTAGAGCGCACCGGAGCTGCGTTCTTC	CASSLERTGAAFF
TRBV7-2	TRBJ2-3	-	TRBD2	TGTGCCAGCAGCTTAAGTCCGCACGGGACTAGCGGTACGCAGTATTTT	CASSLSPHGTSGTQYF
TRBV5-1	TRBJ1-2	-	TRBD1	TGCGCCAGCAGCTTGGTCGGACAGGGACGCGGCTACACCTTC	CASSLVGQGRGYTF
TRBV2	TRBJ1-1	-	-	TGTGCCAGCAGTGAAGGACGAGGCACTGAAGCTTTCTTT	CASSEGRGTEAFF
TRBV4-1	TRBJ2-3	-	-	TGCGCCAGCAGCGGTGAGCACAGGGATAGCACAGATACGCAGTATTTT	CASSGEHRDSTDTQYF
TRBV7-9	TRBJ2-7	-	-	TGTGCCAGCAGCTCTTACTACGAGCAGTACTTC	CASSSYYEQYF
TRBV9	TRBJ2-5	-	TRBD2	TGTGCCAGCAGCGTAGGAGCGGGAGGGCGTGGTGGATTCCAAGAGACCCAGTACTTC	CASSVGAGGRGGFQETQYF
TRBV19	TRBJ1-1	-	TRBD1	TGTGCCACCAGCCACAGGGGCCGCGCTAGGAGAGCTTTCTTT	CATSHRGRARRAFF
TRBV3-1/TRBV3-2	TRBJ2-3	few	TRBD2	TGTGCCAGCAGCCAAGATCGGTGGGAGCGAGCGGGGCCCACAGATACGCAGTATTTT	CASSQDRWERAGPTDTQYF
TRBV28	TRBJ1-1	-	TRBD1	TGTGCCAGCAGTCGTCCCGGGACAGGGGGTCAAGTGGAAGCTTTCTTT	CASSRPGTGGQVEAFF
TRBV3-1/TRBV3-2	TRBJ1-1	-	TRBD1	TGTGCCAGCAGCCAAGTGACAGGGGCCGAAGCTTTCTTT	CASSQVTGAEAFF
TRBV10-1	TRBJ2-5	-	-	TGCGCCAGCAGTGAGTCCCGGACAGTCGGCGAGACCCAGTACTTC	CASSESRTVGETQYF
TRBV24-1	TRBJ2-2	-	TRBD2	TGTGCCACCCGACATAGCGGGAGCTCCACCGGGGAGCTGTTTTTT	CATRHSGSSTGELFF
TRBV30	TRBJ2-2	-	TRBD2	TGTGCCTGGAGTTGGAGCGGGAGGGCCGCCGGGGAGCTGTTTTTT	CAWSWSGRAAGELFF
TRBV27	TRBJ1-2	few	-	TGTGCCAGCAGTTTAGCCGGGAAGGAAAATGGCTACACCTTC	CASSLAGKENGYTF
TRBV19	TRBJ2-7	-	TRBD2	TGTGCCAGTAGTATCCTAGCGGGGCTGTACTACGAGCAGTACTTC	CASSILAGLYYEQYF
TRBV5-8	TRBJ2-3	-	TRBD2	TGTGCCAGCAGCGAAACTAGCGGACTCACAGATACGCAGTATTTT	CASSETSGLTDTQYF
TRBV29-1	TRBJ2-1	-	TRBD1	TGCAGCGTTGAAGACAGACAGGGAAGAGCGCTCTACAATGAGCAGTTCTTC	CSVEDRQGRALYNEQFF
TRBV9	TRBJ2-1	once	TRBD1	TGTGCCAGCAGCGAGACAGGGGCTACTTACAATGAGCAGTTCTTC	CASSETGATYNEQFF
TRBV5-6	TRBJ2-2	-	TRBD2	TGTGCCAGCAGCGTAGTAGCGGGAGTGTCCACCGGGGAGCTGTTTTTT	CASSVVAGVSTGELFF
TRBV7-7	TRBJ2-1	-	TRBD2	TGTGCTAGCAGCTTAGCGGGAGCAGACTACAATGAGCAGTTCTTC	CASSLAGADYNEQFF
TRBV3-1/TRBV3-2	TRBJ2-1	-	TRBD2	TGTGCCAGCAGCCAAGATCGCCCCGGGAGGTACTACAATGAGCAGTTCTTC	CASSQDRPGRYYNEQFF
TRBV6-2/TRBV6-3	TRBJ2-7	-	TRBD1	TGTGCCAGCAGTTACATGTGGACAGGCGACTACGAGCAGTACTTC	CASSYMWTGDYEQYF
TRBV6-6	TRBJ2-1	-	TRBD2	TGTGCCAGCAGCAAAGGACTAGTTCTAAACAATGAGCAGTTCTTC	CASSKGLVLNNEQFF
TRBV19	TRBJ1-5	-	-	TGTGCCAGTAGTTATACCCGGGACAACAATCAGCCCCAGCATTTT	CASSYTRDNNQPQHF